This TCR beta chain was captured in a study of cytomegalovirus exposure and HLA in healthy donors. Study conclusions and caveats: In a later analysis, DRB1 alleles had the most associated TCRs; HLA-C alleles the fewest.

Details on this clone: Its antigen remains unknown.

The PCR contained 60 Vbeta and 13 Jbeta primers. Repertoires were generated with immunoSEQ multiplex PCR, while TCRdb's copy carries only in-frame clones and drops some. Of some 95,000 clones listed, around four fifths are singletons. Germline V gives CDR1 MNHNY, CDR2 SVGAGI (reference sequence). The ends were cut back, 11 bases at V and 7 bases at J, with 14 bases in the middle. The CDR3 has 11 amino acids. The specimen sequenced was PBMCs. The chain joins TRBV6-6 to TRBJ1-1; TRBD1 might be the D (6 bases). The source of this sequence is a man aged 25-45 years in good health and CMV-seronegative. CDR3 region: CAVRTAIEAFF. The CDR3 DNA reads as TGTGCCGTTCGGACAGCTATTGAAGCTTTCTTT.